The T cell receptor beta chain under discussion was sequenced for a study of beta chain features in type 1 diabetes (dated 2018 in TCRdb). Looking at the study overall: No differences in mean age, gender distribution, total cell number or subset yield were found between patients and healthy donors. Across all samples, 107,917,701 sorted cells were examined, and cell number per subset correlated strongly with RNA yield. The study compared the TCRB repertoires of sorted circulating CD4+ T cell subsets in recently diagnosed type 1 diabetes patients with those in matched healthy donors. Whereas all 30 or so donors provided naive and central memory subsets, regulatory and stem cell-like memory subsets were isolated from just 8 patients and about 8 healthy donors. Overall results and qualifications from the work: Naive, central memory and regulatory TCRB repertoires appeared to be more alike among patients than among healthy donors. PCR may preferentially amplify shorter templates, but because patient and control samples were amplified and corrected together, any resulting skew would affect both groups equally. Because the HLA sub-analyses included only small numbers of individuals, any influence of HLA type on TCRB rearrangement was left unresolved. A moderate but significant shortening of TCRB CDR3 length was observed in type 1 diabetes patients in all four CD4+ subsets. Fewer insertions and more nucleotide deletions at VDJ recombination sites were observed in patients with type 1 diabetes, implying thymic rearrangement abnormalities. Because cDNA rather than genomic DNA was sequenced, highly expressing activated cells could have been over-represented, although no difference in activation and CD3 levels was found between groups.

This clone was counted between two and nine times. Its antigen has not been determined. Qualities for individual bases were not recorded, and no much larger clone is one base off. From cysteine to phenylalanine, the CDR3 is 13 amino acids long. The entry retains the CDR3 DNA only, 39 bases that are in frame from base 1. V was cut back by 3 bases and J by 2 bases, leaving a gap of 8 bases between them. CDR1 and CDR2, per the germline V gene, are SGHNT and YENEEA. The High Capacity cDNA Reverse Transcription Kit was used to reverse transcribe all of the isolated RNA, meaning that expressed TCRB transcripts were what got sequenced. Deep immunoSEQ sequencing was applied to naive, central memory and regulatory T cell samples, giving an average of about 3.7 million total reads per sample. Sorted cells were lysed in RLT buffer and RNA was extracted with DNase-treated RNeasy Micro or Mini kits, depending on cell number. To prevent cross-contamination, each cell subset was processed individually, whereas patient and healthy donor samples were processed jointly. Using the immunoSEQ multiplex PCR, TCRB sequences were amplified from cDNA into 87-bp fragments spanning the CDR3 region. Sequencing of the amplicons was performed on the Illumina HiSeq platform. In the original analysis: Synthetic template baselines were used to correct PCR bias computationally, reads within Hamming distance 2 were collapsed, and singletons that could not be merged were discarded. Reads were aligned to IMGT to assign V, D and J genes, CDR3 length, and insertions or deletions at six rearrangement sites. Clonotype counts were normalized to sorted cell number within each subset before computing true diversity and Gini coefficients with the tcR R package. The overlap coefficient, calculated on TCRB nucleotide sequences, was used to quantify repertoire sharing. Out-of-frame TCRB sequences from naive cells were analyzed as a proxy for the pre-selection repertoire. TCRdb retrieved this table from immuneACCESS and kept in-frame rearrangements only. Not all clones are present; in checked studies, unresolved V genes account for under half, and no reason is known for the remainder. That table supplies the V and J calls and clone size; D and trimming were determined from the DNA. For this sample the table gives about 340,000 clones, of which roughly 14% were detected only once. Of the sample, roughly 0.015% falls within the top ten clones.

A single peripheral blood draw of around 100 mL on average was collected from each donor into heparinised tubes. Using a panel that included CD45RO, CCR7, CD25, CD127, CD95 and CD27, naive, central memory, regulatory and stem cell-like memory CD4+ T cells were sorted on a BD FACSAria II. All sorted populations exceeded 98% purity. PBMCs were isolated right away by Lymphoprep density gradient centrifugation and were stained directly, without culture. Samples were stained and sorted in pairs, with one healthy donor and one patient per experiment, so that batch effects were minimized. The sequence links TRBV11-3 to TRBJ2-7, with no confidently assigned D gene. The clonotype originates from a woman aged 18-35 years with type 1 diabetes. The sample was naive CD4+ T cells from blood. Explained via the paper, the cell subset or site label denotes: true naive CD4+ T cells. Read as DNA, the sequence is TGTGCCAGCAGCTTCGGCGGAACCTACGAGCAGTACTTC. Its protein reads: CASSFGGTYEQYF.